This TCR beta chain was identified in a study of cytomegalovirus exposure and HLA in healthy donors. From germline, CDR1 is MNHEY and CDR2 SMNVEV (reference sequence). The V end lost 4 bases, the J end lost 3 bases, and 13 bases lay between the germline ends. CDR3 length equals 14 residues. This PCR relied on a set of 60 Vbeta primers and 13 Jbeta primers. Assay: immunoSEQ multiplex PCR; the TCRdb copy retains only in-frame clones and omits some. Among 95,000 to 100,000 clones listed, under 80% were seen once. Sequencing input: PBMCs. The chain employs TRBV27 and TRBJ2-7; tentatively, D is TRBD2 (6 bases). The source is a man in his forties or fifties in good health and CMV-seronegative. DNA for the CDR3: TGTGCCAGCAGTTGGGCAGGCGGGGTCTACGAGCAGTACTTC. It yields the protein CASSWAGGVYEQYF.